This T cell receptor beta chain was recorded in a study of OX40 agonist ivuxolimab in advanced cancers. About the study: The dose-escalation cohort was about 83% male, with a mean age of 60 years, ranging about 23 to 90.

Clones were sequenced by immunoSEQ multiplex PCR, and TCRdb holds only the in-frame ones, with some missing. The data show approximately 76,000 clones, over 90% seen once. Study-wide points: In CD8+ T cells, expanded clones were on average more numerous than in CD4+.

V lost 5 bases, J lost 3 bases, and 11 bases lay in between. Germline V lookup: CDR1 MNHEY, CDR2 SMNVEV (reference sequence). This CDR3 has 14 residues. With regard to this clone: The antigen is not known.

This sequence joins TRBV27 and TRBJ1-5; tentative D call: TRBD1 (6 bases). The sequencing used CD4+ or CD8+ T cells sorted from blood, collected in a trial of the OX40 agonist ivuxolimab. The receptor comes from an adult with an advanced solid tumor such as melanoma, head and neck, liver or kidney cancer. The CDR3, as DNA: TGTGCCAGCAGTAAACAGGGAATCAATCAGCCCCAGCATTTT. The encoded protein is CASSKQGINQPQHF.